These 30 T cell receptor beta chains share one sample of origin, sequenced in a study of T cells after yellow fever vaccination. In TCRdb, the 5' RACE reads were re-called with MiXCR into one record per CDR3 protein. The top ten hold over 13% of the sample, which has hundreds of thousands of distinct CDR3 sequences, roughly 12% seen once. This specimen consisted of PBMCs, obtained on the day of the yellow fever booster vaccination. Receptors originate from a man between 25 and 39 years old who received the YFV17D yellow fever vaccine.

This clonotype has a handful of counts. The chain recombines TRBV19 with TRBJ2-4; D unresolved. CDR1 and CDR2 from the germline V gene are LNHDA and SQIVND (reference sequence). This CDR3 has 12 amino acids. V lost 6 bases to trimming and J lost 7 bases, with 10 bases between them. The CDR3 loop reads CASSDQVNIQYF. The CDR3 DNA reads as TGTGCCAGTAGCGACCAGGTGAACATTCAGTACTTC. Supplemented by reference TRBV19 and TRBJ2-4, the full variable domain reads DGGITQSPKYLFRKEGQNVTLSCEQNLNHDAMYWYRQDPGQGLRLIYYSQIVNDFQKGDIAEGYSVSREKKESFPLTVTSAQKNPTAFYLCASSDQVNIQYFGAGTRLSVL.

CDR3 in amino acids: CASSITTAAWEQYF. DNA for the CDR3: TGCGCCAGCAGCATCACTACCGCGGCTTGGGAGCAGTACTTC. The chain uses TRBV5-1 and TRBJ2-7; D remains unclear. Per germline, CDR1 SGHRS and CDR2 YFSETQ. Trimming took off 4 bases at V and 7 bases at J, with 18 bases between the two ends. This CDR3 has 14 amino acids.

V gene TRBV10-3 combines with J gene TRBJ2-3; 7 bases align to TRBD2. This CDR3 region has 17 residues. Unmatched junction bases numbered 14, after V lost 4 bases and J lost 4 bases. The germline gives CDR1 ENHRY, CDR2 SYGVKD. This CDR3 is CAISGLPGGSVSDTQYF. CDR3 nucleotide sequence: TGTGCCATCAGTGGATTACCCGGCGGGAGTGTTTCAGATACGCAGTATTTT.

This clonotype has just a few counts. V usage is TRBV2 and J usage is TRBJ2-1, with 9 bases matching TRBD2. The CDR3 consists of 15 residues. CDR1 is SNHLY, CDR2 FYNNEI, per germline. V was pared by 4 bases and J by 7 bases, with 8 bases of the junction left unmatched. Written as DNA, the CDR3 is TGTGCCAGCAGTGTGACTAGCGGAATGGGTAATGAGCAGTTCTTC. It is translated as CASSVTSGMGNEQFF. Together with reference TRBV2 and TRBJ2-1, the CDR3 gives the full variable domain: EPEVTQTPSHQVTQMGQEVILRCVPISNHLYFYWYRQILGQKVEFLVSFYNNEISEKSEIFDDQFSVERPDGSNFTLKIRSTKLEDSAMYFCASSVTSGMGNEQFFGPGTRLTVL.

The rearrangement links TRBV7-2 to TRBJ2-2; 8 bases fit TRBD2. J lost 5 bases, V lost 2 bases, and 1 base had no gene match. This CDR3 is 14 amino acids long. Germline values: CDR1 SGHTA, CDR2 FQGNSA. The CDR3 nucleotides read TGTGCCAGCAGCTTACAGCGGGAGACCGGGGAGCTGTTTTTT. Protein sequence: CASSLQRETGELFF.

This clonotype was counted ten times or more. The chain couples TRBV12-3 or TRBV12-4 to TRBJ2-7; TRBD2 aligns across 12 bases. The CDR3 loop spans 15 amino acids. V trimming: 6 bases; J trimming: 1 base; junction bases outside the gene matches: 4. CDR3 region: CASRSGTSGSYEQYF. CDR3 in DNA: TGTGCCAGCAGATCCGGGACTAGCGGGTCCTACGAGCAGTACTTC.

At least ten counts were recorded for this clonotype. The chain couples TRBV20-1 to TRBJ2-2; D is perhaps TRBD2 (5 bases). Trimming took 6 bases from V and 6 from J, leaving 20 bases between them. Germline V gives CDR1 DFQATT, CDR2 SNEGSKA (reference sequence). CDR3 length: 15 residues. The CDR3 sequence is CSADSAGRGAGELFF. As DNA, the CDR3 is TGCAGTGCGGATAGTGCGGGTAGAGGCGCCGGGGAGCTGTTTTTT.

The CDR3 spells CSARDLTSGEWYTDTQYF. DNA of the CDR3: TGCAGTGCTAGAGATCTGACTAGCGGGGAGTGGTACACAGATACGCAGTATTTT. The chain employs TRBV20-1 and TRBJ2-3, with 11 bases matching TRBD2. Germline CDR1 DFQATT, CDR2 SNEGSKA (reference sequence). The V and J ends lost 0 bases and 2 bases, in that order; junction bases with no gene match: 10. The CDR3 spans 18 residues.

V usage is TRBV24-1 and J usage is TRBJ2-5; TRBD1 agrees at 9 bases. Trimming cost V 4 bases and J 5 bases; bases outside gene matches: 4. The CDR3 contains 14 residues. Germline V gene data show CDR1 as KGHDR and CDR2 as SFDVKD. The CDR3 DNA is TGTGCCACCAGTGAATCGGGACAGGGTGAGACCCAGTACTTC. This gives the protein CATSESGQGETQYF.

The chain carries TRBV6-2 or TRBV6-3 and TRBJ2-5; 9 nucleotides line up with TRBD2. This CDR3 spans 19 amino acids. The junction had 18 bases not matched to a gene; V was cut back by 6 bases and J by 1 base. Germline loops: CDR1 MNHEY, CDR2 SVGEGT. CDR3 sequence: CASSYNPIVASGIQETQYF. CDR3 nucleotide sequence: TGTGCCAGCAGCTACAATCCTATTGTTGCTAGCGGGATCCAAGAGACCCAGTACTTC.

The genes are TRBV5-1 and TRBJ2-1; D is ambiguous. This CDR3 has 14 amino acids. The germline V gene has CDR1 SGHRS and CDR2 YFSETQ. Trimming shortened V by 5 bases and J by 4 bases, and 13 bases separated the two germline ends. In nucleotides, the CDR3 is TGCGCCAGCAGTAATCCCTCTGAGTACAATGAGCAGTTCTTC. It specifies CASSNPSEYNEQFF.

CDR3 bases: TGCAGTGCTAGATGGGGGATGAACACTGAAGCTTTCTTT. It yields the protein CSARWGMNTEAFF. The chain employs TRBV20-1 and TRBJ1-1; tentatively, D is TRBD1 (5 bases). V was cut by 2 bases and J by 0 bases, with 7 bases left in between. Germline values: CDR1 DFQATT, CDR2 SNEGSKA (reference sequence). This CDR3 is 13 amino acids long.

The chain couples TRBV5-5 to TRBJ2-1; TRBD2 agrees at 8 bases. The V segment lost 2 bases and the J segment 7 bases; nucleotides outside the gene matches: 11. CDR3 length: 16 amino acids. Germline-derived CDR1 and CDR2 are SGHKS and YYEKEE (reference sequence). The CDR3 reads CASSLFKRERWNEQFF. The DNA of the CDR3 is TGTGCCAGCAGCTTATTTAAGCGGGAGAGGTGGAATGAGCAGTTCTTC.

This clonotype appeared many times. The chain links TRBV5-1 to TRBJ2-7; D tentatively fits TRBD1 or TRBD2 (5 bases each). V was cut by 0 bases and J by 5 bases, with 21 bases left in between. The CDR3 consists of 17 residues. Germline-derived CDR1 and CDR2 are SGHRS and YFSETQ. CDR3 loop: CASSLDARGPPADEQYF. CDR3 in DNA: TGCGCCAGCAGCTTGGACGCGAGGGGCCCTCCAGCCGACGAGCAGTACTTC.

This clonotype has just a few counts. This chain joins TRBV12-3 or TRBV12-4 and TRBJ2-1, with D unclear. The V end was cut by 2 bases, the J end by 8 bases, with 10 bases between. There are 13 residues in the CDR3. The CDR3 bases are TGTGCCAGCAGTTTAACCTCCCCCTATGAGCAGTTCTTC. Protein product: CASSLTSPYEQFF.

This clonotype was seen repeatedly, ten times or more. V is TRBV7-9 and J is TRBJ2-1; D assignment may be TRBD1 or TRBD2 (6 bases each). CDR1 SEHNR and CDR2 FQNEAQ come from the germline V gene (reference sequence). This CDR3 spans 14 amino acids. V was cut by 3 bases and J by 6 bases, with 12 bases left in between. DNA of the CDR3: TGTGCCAGCAGCTTCGAGGGGGGAGCCAATGAGCAGTTCTTC. Its translation: CASSFEGGANEQFF. The complete variable domain, with remaining parts taken from reference TRBV7-9 and TRBJ2-1, reads DTGVSQNPRHKITKRGQNVTFRCDPISEHNRLYWYRQTLGQGPEFLTYFQNEAQLEKSRLLSDRFSAERPKGSFSTLEIQRTEQGDSAMYLCASSFEGGANEQFFGPGTRLTVL.

This clonotype has a handful of counts. The V gene is TRBV7-2, the J gene TRBJ2-1, with D possibly matching TRBD2 (6 bases). The CDR3 covers 13 residues. The germline V gene has CDR1 SGHTA and CDR2 FQGNSA. The germline V and J ends were trimmed by 1 base and 12 bases, with 13 bases remaining between them. The CDR3 loop is CASSLEAAGGQFF. In DNA, the CDR3 is TGTGCCAGCAGCTTAGAAGCCGCCGGGGGGCAGTTCTTC.

The V gene is TRBV24-1, the J gene TRBJ2-7, with TRBD1 as a possible D gene (6 bases). The germline V and J ends were trimmed by 3 bases and 4 bases, with 9 bases remaining between them. This CDR3 spans 13 amino acids. Germline CDR1 is KGHDR and CDR2 is SFDVKD. The CDR3: CATSDNQGYEQYF. In nucleotides, the CDR3 is TGTGCCACCAGTGATAACCAGGGGTACGAGCAGTACTTC.

The genes are TRBV20-1 and TRBJ1-1; maybe TRBD1 (5 bases). Germline V lookup: CDR1 DFQATT, CDR2 SNEGSKA (reference sequence). The length of the CDR3 is 14 residues. V lost 5 bases and J lost 2, with 15 bases in between. The CDR3 DNA is TGCAGTGCTTCGAGTGGGGCGGGTAACACTGAAGCTTTCTTT. It codes for CSASSGAGNTEAFF.

This chain links TRBV4-3 with TRBJ1-1, with D possibly being TRBD1 (5 bases). Trimming cost V 0 bases and J 4 bases, with 21 bases left between them. From germline, CDR1 is LGHNA and CDR2 YSLEER. The CDR3 covers 18 residues. DNA for the CDR3: TGCGCCAGCAGCCAAGAACGGGGGAGCCCCCCGCCGAGCACTGAAGCTTTCTTT. It specifies CASSQERGSPPPSTEAFF.

The chain joins TRBV7-8 to TRBJ2-5, with TRBD2 identical over 7 bases. The CDR3 runs 14 residues. From germline, CDR1 is SGHVS and CDR2 FQNEAQ. The CDR3 region is CRPYPAGVQETQYF. The CDR3 region has the DNA TGTCGACCCTACCCCGCGGGAGTCCAAGAGACCCAGTACTTC.

This clonotype came up a few times. The chain couples TRBV7-3 to TRBJ2-1, with a weak D call TRBD1 (7 bases). Germline loops: CDR1 SGHTA, CDR2 FQGTGA. With 5 bases removed from V and 3 bases from J, the gap between germline ends came to 17 bases. The CDR3 totals 16 residues. CDR3 residues: CASSPQGGGIYNEQFF. For the CDR3, the DNA is TGTGCCAGCAGCCCCCAGGGGGGTGGGATCTACAATGAGCAGTTCTTC. Supplemented by reference TRBV7-3 and TRBJ2-1, the full variable domain reads GAGVSQTPSNKVTEKGKYVELRCDPISGHTALYWYRQSLGQGPEFLIYFQGTGAADDSGLPNDRFFAVRPEGSVSTLKIQRTERGDSAVYLCASSPQGGGIYNEQFFGPGTRLTVL.

V usage is TRBV12-3 or TRBV12-4 and J usage is TRBJ2-2; 8 bases are a match to TRBD2. CDR3 size: 15 residues. V trimming: 6 bases; J trimming: 5 bases; junction bases outside the gene matches: 8. CDR3 protein: CASSPAGEITGELFF. CDR3 bases: TGTGCCAGCAGCCCAGCGGGAGAGATAACCGGGGAGCTGTTTTTT.

This clonotype was picked up a small number of times. The rearrangement joins TRBV20-1 to TRBJ2-3; 7 bases match TRBD1. CDR3 length: 15 amino acids. The V segment lost 6 bases and the J segment 3 bases; nucleotides outside the gene matches: 12. Germline lookup yields CDR1 DFQATT and CDR2 SNEGSKA (reference sequence). The CDR3 spells CSALDRERWTDTQYF. As DNA, the CDR3 is TGCAGTGCCCTCGACAGGGAGAGGTGGACAGATACGCAGTATTTT.

The chain combines TRBV12-3 or TRBV12-4 with TRBJ2-1; the D is unclear. The CDR3 is made up of 15 amino acids. V gave up 7 bases and J gave up 3 bases, with 16 bases separating them. The CDR3 here is CASTTPGLDYNEQFF. CDR3 DNA sequence: TGTGCCAGCACCACCCCCGGGTTAGACTACAATGAGCAGTTCTTC.

This clonotype has a handful of counts. V is TRBV7-6 and J is TRBJ2-5, with D possibly matching TRBD1 (6 bases). Germline V gene sequence: CDR1 SGHVS, CDR2 FNYEAQ. With 1 base removed from V and 4 bases from J, the gap between germline ends came to 13 bases. This CDR3 has 15 residues. This CDR3 reads CASSLGGPGLETQYF. CDR3 in DNA: TGTGCCAGCAGCTTAGGGGGGCCCGGTCTAGAGACCCAGTACTTC.

In this sample, this clonotype turned up a few times. V is TRBV7-3 and J is TRBJ2-1; tentatively, D is TRBD2 (6 bases). The ends were cut back, 1 base at V and 2 bases at J, with 24 bases in the middle. Per the germline V gene, CDR1 is SGHTA and CDR2 is FQGTGA. The CDR3 contains 20 residues. The CDR3 nucleotides are TGTGCCAGCAGCTTAAAGGGCCTTGAGCGGGCTACCAATCCCTACAATGAGCAGTTCTTC. It specifies CASSLKGLERATNPYNEQFF.

The table lists this clonotype with many counts. The chain employs TRBV6-5 and TRBJ2-1, with 7 bases that match TRBD2. Germline V lookup: CDR1 MNHEY, CDR2 SVGAGI. This CDR3 region has 16 residues. V dropped 6 bases and J dropped 7; count of bases not matched to a gene: 15. The CDR3: CASSSTPASGANEQFF. The DNA of the CDR3 is TGTGCCAGCAGCTCTACTCCCGCTAGCGGAGCTAATGAGCAGTTCTTC.

This sequence joins TRBV7-8 and TRBJ2-7; TRBD2 matches at 9 bases. The germline V gene encodes CDR1 SGHVS and CDR2 FQNEAQ. With V trimmed by 2 bases and J by 3 bases, 8 bases remained unmatched. The CDR3 sequence is 16 residues long. This chain's CDR3 is CASSLLAGGPNYEQYF. CDR3 DNA sequence: TGTGCCAGCAGCTTATTGGCGGGAGGGCCCAACTACGAGCAGTACTTC.

The count of this clonotype is one. The gene calls are TRBV6-1 and TRBJ2-2; tentative D call: TRBD2 (5 bases). V dropped 5 bases and J dropped 4 bases, with 11 bases sitting between them. CDR3 length equals 14 residues. Germline loops: CDR1 MNHNS, CDR2 SASEGT. DNA for the CDR3: TGTGCCAGCAGTCTGGACTCACGCACCGGGGAGCTGTTTTTT. Its protein product is CASSLDSRTGELFF.